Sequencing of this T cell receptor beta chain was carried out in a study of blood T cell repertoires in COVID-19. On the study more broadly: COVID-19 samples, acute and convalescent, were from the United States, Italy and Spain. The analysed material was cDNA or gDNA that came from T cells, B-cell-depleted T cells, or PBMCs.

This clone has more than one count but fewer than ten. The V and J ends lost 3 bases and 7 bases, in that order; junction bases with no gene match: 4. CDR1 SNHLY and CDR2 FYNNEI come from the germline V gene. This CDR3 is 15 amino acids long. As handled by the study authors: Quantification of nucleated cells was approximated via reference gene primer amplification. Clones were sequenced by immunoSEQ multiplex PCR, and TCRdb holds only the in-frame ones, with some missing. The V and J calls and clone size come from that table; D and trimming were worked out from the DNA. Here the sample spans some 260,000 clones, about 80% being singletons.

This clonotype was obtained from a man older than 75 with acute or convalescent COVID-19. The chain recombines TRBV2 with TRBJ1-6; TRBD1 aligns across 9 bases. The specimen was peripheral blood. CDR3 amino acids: CASSEWGQGNSPLHF. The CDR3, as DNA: TGTGCCAGCAGTGAGTGGGGACAGGGCAATTCACCCCTCCACTTT.